This paragraph reports one T cell receptor beta chain. The data were obtained in a study of tumor-infiltrating lymphocytes in primary liver carcinoma. Reverse transcription of about 0.5 ug total RNA with a constant-region primer produced TCR beta cDNA. Slightly modified ARM-PCR served as the procedure for the TCR beta libraries. These libraries came from three rounds of nested multiplex PCR. Investigators reported that the first two PCR rounds, at about 9 cycles each, used TRBV1-TRBV30 forward primers with a C-beta reverse primer. MiXCR, applied by TCRdb to the multiplex PCR reads, yields one record per CDR3 protein. The sample yields 300,000 to 400,000 distinct CDR3 sequences, 65% seen once. Both blood RNA, taken from unsorted whole blood, and germline DNA were extracted. The CDR3 spans 18 residues. Germline CDR1 is WNHNN and CDR2 is SYGVQD (reference sequence). Germline trimming cut 8 bases from V and 6 bases from J; bases unmatched to any gene: 13.

V is TRBV10-1 and J is TRBJ2-1; 16 nucleotides align to TRBD2. Input material: peripheral blood. The receptor's source is a man in his forties or fifties with primary liver carcinoma and hepatitis B virus infection. The CDR3 DNA sequence: TGCGCCAGCCTCCTTCCGGGACTAGCGGGAGGGACCCTCAATGAGCAGTTCTTC. This translates into CASLLPGLAGGTLNEQFF.